This entry lists 25 T cell receptor beta chains sequenced from one sample in a study. TCRdb re-derived calls from the 5' RACE reads in MiXCR, one entry per CDR3 protein. The table has some 62,000 distinct CDR3 sequences, 20% to 25% seen once; the top ten hold just under 3%. Material: memory CD4+ T cells sorted from a lymph node. Specified subset: memory CD4+ T cells, CD4+CD45RO+CD25-. All receptors derive from a female donor with breast cancer.

The rearrangement uses TRBV20-1 and TRBJ2-3, with a weak D call TRBD2 (7 bases). This CDR3 comprises 17 residues. Trimming left V 3 bases short and J 3 bases short, with 22 bases between. CDR1 and CDR2 (germline): DFQATT, SNEGSKA (reference sequence). CDR3 loop: CSARILGGGGLTDTQYF. CDR3 DNA: TGCAGTGCTAGGATCCTCGGGGGCGGGGGACTGACAGATACGCAGTATTTT.

The sample holds a few counts of this clonotype. This chain links TRBV7-2 with TRBJ1-2, with D unresolved. Trimming cost V 5 bases and J 7 bases, with 20 bases left between them. Per germline, CDR1 SGHTA and CDR2 FQGNSA. This CDR3 contains 15 residues. The CDR3, as DNA: TGTGCCAGCAGCCCGTTTCTCCGAGACTCAGGTGGCTACACCTTC. Translation: CASSPFLRDSGGYTF.

The sample holds a few counts of this clonotype. The CDR3 DNA follows: TGTGCCAGCAGCTTATCGGTACTAGCGGGAGTCAAGTTCTTC. Amino acids: CASSLSVLAGVKFF. This chain connects TRBV7-2 to TRBJ2-1, with 11 nucleotides matching TRBD2. The CDR3 consists of 14 residues. J gave up 14 bases and V 2 bases, and 8 bases lay outside the gene matches. Looked up from germline, CDR1 is SGHTA and CDR2 is FQGNSA. Full variable domain (missing parts from reference TRBV7-2 and TRBJ2-1): GAGVSQSPSNKVTEKGKDVELRCDPISGHTALYWYRQSLGQGLEFLIYFQGNSAPDKSGLPSDRFSAERTGGSVSTLTIQRTQQEDSAVYLCASSLSVLAGVKFFGPGTRLTVL.

V gene TRBV5-1 combines with J gene TRBJ2-7; 11 bases are shared with TRBD2. The J segment lost 4 bases and the V segment lost 0 bases, leaving 3 bases of the junction unmatched. The germline V gene encodes CDR1 SGHRS and CDR2 YFSETQ. CDR3 length: 15 residues. In nucleotides, the CDR3 is TGCGCCAGCAGCTTGGGGGGGACTAGCGGTTACGAGCAGTACTTC. Its translation is CASSLGGTSGYEQYF.

This clonotype has only a few counts. A junction boundary mismatches the germline segment, possibly from a read error. V is TRBV5-1 and J is TRBJ2-2, with D possibly being TRBD2 (6 bases). Germline values: CDR1 SGHRS, CDR2 YFSETQ. The CDR3 has 17 amino acids. The CDR3 here is CASSTGGAAPGAGGLFF. For the CDR3, the DNA is TGCGCCAGCAGCACCGGAGGGGCGGCCCCAGGAGCCGGGGGGCTGTTTTTT.

This clonotype was detected a few times. V is TRBV5-1 and J is TRBJ2-1, with unresolved D. Germline V CDR1 and CDR2: SGHRS, YFSETQ. This CDR3 is built from 15 residues. V dropped 2 bases and J dropped 0 bases, with 9 bases sitting between them. The chain's CDR3 is CASSFSPTSYNEQFF. For the CDR3, the DNA is TGCGCCAGCAGCTTTTCTCCCACCTCCTACAATGAGCAGTTCTTC. The full variable domain, with the rest looked up from reference TRBV5-1 and TRBJ2-1, is KAGVTQTPRYLIKTRGQQVTLSCSPISGHRSVSWYQQTPGQGLQFLFEYFSETQRNKGNFPGRFSGRQFSNSRSEMNVSTLELGDSALYLCASSFSPTSYNEQFFGPGTRLTVL.

This clonotype turned up a few times. The chain recombines TRBV6-5 with TRBJ2-3; weak D call: TRBD1 (5 bases). The V gene lost 5 bases and the J gene lost 4 bases, with 31 bases spanning the gap. This CDR3 comprises 20 residues. Germline loops: CDR1 MNHEY, CDR2 SVGAGI. The CDR3 spells CASSQRRGSGRTLIADTQYF. The DNA of the CDR3 is TGTGCCAGCAGTCAAAGAAGGGGAAGTGGGCGGACACTCATCGCAGATACGCAGTATTTT.

This clonotype was counted ten times or more. This chain links TRBV6-5 with TRBJ2-7; D gene unclear. The CDR3 sequence is 14 residues long. CDR1 MNHEY and CDR2 SVGAGI come from the germline V gene. Deletions cut 6 bases from V and 2 bases from J, with 14 bases between. CDR3 nucleotides: TGTGCCAGCAGAAACGGACGAGGCCCCTACGAGCAGTACTTC. Encoded protein: CASRNGRGPYEQYF.

The chain links TRBV13 to TRBJ2-7; D not resolved. CDR1 PRHDT and CDR2 FYEKMQ come from the germline V gene (reference sequence). The CDR3 totals 14 residues. The V end lost 5 bases, the J end lost 1 base, and 12 bases lay between the germline ends. DNA of the CDR3: TGTGCCAGCAGCACTATGACCGATTCCTACGAGCAGTACTTC. Translation gives CASSTMTDSYEQYF.

This clonotype was recorded a few times. CDR3 sequence reads: CSASNGGEQYF. As DNA, the CDR3 is TGCAGTGCTAGCAACGGGGGCGAGCAGTACTTC. The chain has TRBV20-1 and TRBJ2-7; tentatively, D is TRBD2 (6 bases). Trimming took 3 bases from V and 6 from J, leaving 9 bases between them. Germline V gene data show CDR1 as DFQATT and CDR2 as SNEGSKA (reference sequence). The length of the CDR3 is 11 residues.

The V and J genes are TRBV5-1 and TRBJ1-1; a possible D gene is TRBD1 (5 bases). CDR3 length: 14 residues. V lost 4 bases, J lost 0 bases, and 10 bases lay in between. Germline loops: CDR1 SGHRS, CDR2 YFSETQ. CDR3 residues: CASSPGGMNTEAFF. The CDR3 DNA is TGCGCCAGCAGCCCGGGGGGGATGAACACTGAAGCTTTCTTT. Full variable domain (remainder filled in from reference TRBV5-1 and TRBJ1-1): KAGVTQTPRYLIKTRGQQVTLSCSPISGHRSVSWYQQTPGQGLQFLFEYFSETQRNKGNFPGRFSGRQFSNSRSEMNVSTLELGDSALYLCASSPGGMNTEAFFGQGTRLTVV.

A remark on this clonotype: Just one base apart from a much larger clone, this may be a read error. This rearrangement joins TRBV20-1 to TRBJ2-5, with TRBD2 matching 9 bases. Germline CDR1 is DFQATT and CDR2 is SNEGSKA (reference sequence). The CDR3 runs 13 residues. CDR3 coding DNA: TGCAGGGCCGAAGAACTAGCGGGAGAGACCCAGTACTTC. This translates into CRAEELAGETQYF.

Points on this clonotype: The junction departs from the called germline gene at one end, perhaps through a read error. The chain couples TRBV7-9 to TRBJ1-5; D is possibly TRBD1 (6 bases). This CDR3 comprises 14 residues. Germline V gene data show CDR1 as SEHNR and CDR2 as FQNEAQ (reference sequence). The CDR3 sequence: CACSAGTSNQPQHF. The CDR3 coding sequence is TGTGCCTGCAGCGCCGGGACAAGCAATCAGCCCCAGCATTTT. Drawing the rest from reference TRBV7-9 and TRBJ1-5, the complete variable domain is DTGVSQNPRHKITKRGQNVTFRCDPISEHNRLYWYRQTLGQGPEFLTYFQNEAQLEKSRLLSDRFSAERPKGSFSTLEIQRTEQGDSAMYLCACSAGTSNQPQHFGDGTRLSIL.

This chain uses TRBV7-9 with TRBJ1-3, with D possibly being TRBD1 (6 bases). Germline V gene sequence: CDR1 SEHNR, CDR2 FQNEAQ (reference sequence). Trimming left V 2 bases short and J 0 bases short, with 11 bases between. The CDR3 contains 16 residues. This CDR3 is CASSLSRGSSGNTIYF. CDR3 coding DNA: TGTGCCAGCAGCTTAAGCAGGGGCTCCTCTGGAAACACCATATATTTT. The entire variable domain, with the rest obtained from reference TRBV7-9 and TRBJ1-3, is as follows: DTGVSQNPRHKITKRGQNVTFRCDPISEHNRLYWYRQTLGQGPEFLTYFQNEAQLEKSRLLSDRFSAERPKGSFSTLEIQRTEQGDSAMYLCASSLSRGSSGNTIYFGEGSWLTVV.

The gene calls are TRBV5-1 and TRBJ2-3; D remains ambiguous. V dropped 3 bases and J dropped 2 bases, with 13 bases sitting between them. Germline loops: CDR1 SGHRS, CDR2 YFSETQ. This CDR3 region has 15 residues. CDR3 amino acids: CASSSLGGNTDTQYF. The CDR3 DNA reads as TGCGCCAGCAGCTCCTTGGGCGGAAACACAGATACGCAGTATTTT.

This clonotype was observed a handful of times. This sequence joins TRBV29-1 and TRBJ2-1; possibly TRBD1 or TRBD2 for D (5 bases each). V was cut by 0 bases and J by 7 bases, with 13 bases left in between. This CDR3 is built from 14 residues. CDR1 and CDR2 from the germline V gene are SQVTM and ANQGSEA. CDR3 loop: CSVEEIRGINEQFF. As DNA, the CDR3 is TGCAGCGTTGAAGAGATCCGGGGCATTAATGAGCAGTTCTTC.

This chain links TRBV7-2 with TRBJ2-7; D perhaps matches TRBD2 (7 bases). CDR3 length equals 16 residues. CDR1 is SGHTA and CDR2 is FQGNSA in the germline V gene. Trimming took 3 bases from V and 2 from J, leaving 17 bases between them. The CDR3 DNA sequence: TGTGCCAGCAGCTTGGGACTACTCGAGGGGGCCTACGAGCAGTACTTC. Translated: CASSLGLLEGAYEQYF.

The table lists this clonotype with many counts. The V gene is TRBV5-1, the J gene TRBJ1-1; no clear D gene. Deletions cut 4 bases from V and 0 bases from J, with 13 bases between. The CDR3 is made up of 15 amino acids. From germline, CDR1 is SGHRS and CDR2 YFSETQ. CDR3 protein: CASSTPEAMNTEAFF. CDR3 nucleotides: TGCGCCAGCAGCACCCCGGAGGCCATGAACACTGAAGCTTTCTTT.

The chain employs TRBV5-1 and TRBJ1-3; D uncertain. This CDR3 is 16 amino acids long. CDR1 and CDR2 from the germline V gene are SGHRS and YFSETQ. Trimming stripped 1 base from V and 4 bases from J, with 15 bases between. The CDR3: CASSLQSGNTGNTIYF. CDR3 DNA sequence: TGCGCCAGCAGCTTGCAGTCCGGGAACACAGGAAACACCATATATTTT.

The chain joins TRBV5-1 to TRBJ2-7; the match to TRBD1 covers 9 bases. With V trimmed by 7 bases and J by 5 bases, 4 bases remained unmatched. The V gene's germline CDR1 is SGHRS and CDR2 YFSETQ. The CDR3 covers 12 residues. For the CDR3, the DNA is TGCGCCAGCGGGACAGGGAACGACGAGCAGTACTTC. As protein: CASGTGNDEQYF. The variable domain in full, with the rest retrieved from reference TRBV5-1 and TRBJ2-7, is KAGVTQTPRYLIKTRGQQVTLSCSPISGHRSVSWYQQTPGQGLQFLFEYFSETQRNKGNFPGRFSGRQFSNSRSEMNVSTLELGDSALYLCASGTGNDEQYFGPGTRLTVT.

This clonotype was counted many times. The genes are TRBV6-6 and TRBJ2-1, with 10 bases matching TRBD2. The germline V gene has CDR1 MNHNY and CDR2 SVGAGI (reference sequence). After removal of 7 bases from V and 6 bases from J, the junction contained 9 bases not matched to a gene. The CDR3 is 15 residues long. The CDR3 DNA reads as TGTGCCAGCACTTTTAGCATAGCGGGAGGCAATGAGCAGTTCTTC. Translated, it gives CASTFSIAGGNEQFF.

This clonotype has ten or more counts. The J gene is TRBJ1-2, the V gene TRBV6-5; TRBD1 matches 8 bases. The CDR3 has 14 amino acids. Per germline, CDR1 MNHEY and CDR2 SVGAGI. The trim removed 6 bases at V and 3 bases at J, leaving 6 bases unmatched. CDR3 DNA sequence: TGTGCCAGCAGACTCCAGGGGGCGGACTATGGCTACACCTTC. The encoded protein is CASRLQGADYGYTF.

This clonotype was observed a few times. The chain couples TRBV20-1 to TRBJ1-2; TRBD1 aligns across 9 bases. Germline loops: CDR1 DFQATT, CDR2 SNEGSKA (reference sequence). The CDR3 length is 15 residues. V lost 3 bases and J lost 4; bases outside the gene matches: 9. As DNA, the CDR3 is TGCAGTGCTAGGGAACAGGGGGCGCGCGGCTATGGCTACACCTTC. Translation: CSAREQGARGYGYTF.

Written as DNA, the CDR3 is TGTGCCAGCAGACCTGCACAGGGGAAGGGGGCCAACGTCCTGACTTTC. This translates into CASRPAQGKGANVLTF. The chain carries TRBV7-9 and TRBJ2-6; the match to TRBD1 covers 7 bases. The CDR3 loop spans 16 amino acids. Trimming removed 6 bases from V and 4 bases from J; junction bases left unmatched: 9. The V gene's germline CDR1 is SEHNR and CDR2 FQNEAQ (reference sequence).

This clonotype has at least ten counts. The chain joins TRBV5-1 to TRBJ2-7; tentatively, D is TRBD1 or TRBD2 (5 bases each). Per germline, CDR1 SGHRS and CDR2 YFSETQ. V was trimmed by 2 bases and J by 2 bases, leaving 14 bases between them. The length of the CDR3 is 15 residues. CDR3 in DNA: TGCGCCAGCAGCTTACACTACCGGGACGCCTACGAGCAGTACTTC. It yields the protein CASSLHYRDAYEQYF.